These 22 T cell receptor beta chains came from one sample sequenced in a study of T cells after yellow fever vaccination. TCRdb processed the 5' RACE reads anew with MiXCR; each CDR3 protein has one entry. Among over 150,000 distinct CDR3 sequences listed, 5.5% to 8% were seen once. Here the sequenced sample was CD4+ T cells sorted from PBMCs, taken on the day of the first yellow fever vaccination. These receptors were taken from a man aged 18 to 29 who received the YFV17D yellow fever vaccine.

The chain employs TRBV20-1 and TRBJ1-5; D is uncertain. Looked up from germline, CDR1 is DFQATT and CDR2 is SNEGSKA (reference sequence). Trimming left V 3 bases short and J 3 bases short, with 12 bases between. CDR3 length: 14 amino acids. In DNA form, the CDR3 reads TGCAGTGCTAGGCTTCACTCGTCCAATCAGCCCCAGCATTTT. It specifies CSARLHSSNQPQHF.

This CDR3 reads CSARRDTNSTDTQYF. Written as DNA, the CDR3 is TGCAGTGCTAGGCGGGACACCAATAGCACAGATACGCAGTATTTT. The rearrangement joins TRBV20-1 to TRBJ2-3; the D call may be TRBD1 or TRBD2 (6 bases each). The CDR3 length is 15 residues. CDR1 and CDR2 from the germline V gene are DFQATT and SNEGSKA (reference sequence). V was shortened by 3 bases and J by 0 bases, with 13 bases between the two germline ends.

This clonotype came up many times. J is TRBJ2-2 and V is TRBV28; 7 bases map to TRBD1. V was pared by 6 bases and J by 6 bases, with 7 bases of the junction left unmatched. CDR1 and CDR2 (germline): MDHEN, SYDVKM. CDR3 length: 14 residues. The chain's CDR3 is CASRETGIAGELFF. CDR3 coding DNA: TGTGCCAGCAGGGAGACAGGGATTGCCGGGGAGCTGTTTTTT.

The V and J genes are TRBV7-9 and TRBJ1-2; D possibly corresponds to TRBD1 (5 bases). V lost 5 bases and J 7 bases, leaving 20 bases between the germline ends. This CDR3 has 15 residues. Looked up from germline, CDR1 is SEHNR and CDR2 is FQNEAQ (reference sequence). This CDR3 reads CASSLNLGGFAGYTF. CDR3 DNA sequence: TGTGCCAGCAGCCTAAACCTCGGGGGGTTCGCTGGCTACACCTTC.

At least ten counts were recorded for this clonotype. The genes are TRBV6-1 and TRBJ2-7; TRBD1 is a possible D gene (5 bases). The CDR3 sequence is 14 residues long. The germline V and J ends were trimmed by 2 bases and 2 bases, with 10 bases remaining between them. Per the germline V gene, CDR1 is MNHNS and CDR2 is SASEGT. The CDR3 nucleotides are TGTGCCAGCAGTGAACAGGGTGCTGCCTACGAGCAGTACGTC. Its protein is CASSEQGAAYEQYV.

This chain links TRBV21-1 with TRBJ2-1. TRBV21-1 is listed as a pseudogene. The CDR3 consists of 16 residues. Here the CDR3 reads CASSKVRRISYNEQFF. CDR3 sequence (DNA): TGTGCCAGCAGCAAAGTAAGGAGGATTTCCTACAATGAGCAGTTCTTC.

The gene calls are TRBV7-2 and TRBJ1-1; 7 bases line up with TRBD1. Germline CDR1 SGHTA, CDR2 FQGNSA. Trimming removed 2 bases from V and 0 bases from J; junction bases left unmatched: 3. The CDR3 runs to 15 residues. The CDR3 reads CASSLYRGLNTEAFF. For the CDR3, the DNA is TGTGCCAGCAGCTTATACAGGGGTTTGAACACTGAAGCTTTCTTT.

The table lists this clonotype with many counts. V usage is TRBV21-1 and J usage is TRBJ1-2; the table's D gene call, TRBD1, was not cross checked with the DNA. TRBV21-1 is shown as a pseudogene. The CDR3 runs 13 residues. The CDR3 DNA reads as TGTGCCAGCAGCAATCTGGACAGGGATGGCTACACCTTC. Protein product: CASSNLDRDGYTF.

This clonotype was seen many times. The chain links TRBV2 to TRBJ2-3; D not resolved. Germline V gives CDR1 SNHLY, CDR2 FYNNEI. Between the trimmed V and J ends, which lost 8 bases and 8 bases, there was a span of 14 bases. The CDR3 has 12 residues. CDR3 amino acids: CASSDGWGTQYF. The CDR3 coding sequence is TGTGCCAGCTCTGACGGGTGGGGTACGCAGTATTTT.

This clonotype was recorded many times. The chain joins TRBV5-1 to TRBJ2-1; 7 bases fit TRBD2. Germline loops: CDR1 SGHRS, CDR2 YFSETQ. After removal of 4 bases from V and 9 bases from J, the junction contained 7 bases not matched to a gene. The CDR3 spans 13 residues. The CDR3, as DNA: TGCGCCAGCAGCCACAGCGGGGCTTCTGAGCAGTTCTTC. Translated, it gives CASSHSGASEQFF.

This clonotype was found a few times. The chain uses TRBV18 and TRBJ1-4; 7 bases align to TRBD1. This CDR3 has 13 amino acids. Germline V gene lookup returns CDR1 KGHSH and CDR2 LQKENI. Trimming took 8 bases from V and 8 from J; bases not matched to a gene: 8. The CDR3 DNA reads as TGTGCCAGCCGTACTCAGGGGGAAGAAAAACTGTTTTTT. Its protein is CASRTQGEEKLFF. The full variable domain, its missing parts supplied by reference TRBV18 and TRBJ1-4, is NAGVMQNPRHLVRRRGQEARLRCSPMKGHSHVYWYRQLPEEGLKFMVYLQKENIIDESGMPKERFSAEFPKEGPSILRIQQVVRGDSAAYFCASRTQGEEKLFFGSGTQLSVL.

The sample holds many counts of this clonotype. V is TRBV27 and J is TRBJ1-1, with 10 bases fitting TRBD1. After removal of 4 bases from V and 5 bases from J, the junction contained 4 bases not matched to a gene. Germline V lookup: CDR1 MNHEY, CDR2 SMNVEV (reference sequence). This CDR3 is 14 amino acids long. The CDR3 DNA reads TGTGCCAGCAGTTGGGACAGGGGATTAACTGAAGCTTTCTTT. Translating it yields CASSWDRGLTEAFF.

This clonotype was detected many times. The chain recombines TRBV12-3 or TRBV12-4 with TRBJ2-5; TRBD1 matches at 11 bases. V shed 6 bases, J shed 4 bases, and the junction held 4 bases outside the gene matches. The CDR3 is 14 amino acids. CDR3 loop: CASSRTGGLETQYF. The CDR3 region has the DNA TGTGCCAGCAGCCGGACAGGGGGCTTAGAGACCCAGTACTTC.

The chain joins TRBV11-2 to TRBJ1-5; D is undetermined. Germline V CDR1 and CDR2: SGHAT, FQNNGV. Trimming cost V 5 bases and J 3 bases, with 11 bases left between them. This CDR3 comprises 14 residues. CDR3 coding DNA: TGTGCCAGCAGCGGGCGGGGTATCAATCAGCCCCAGCATTTT. This gives the protein CASSGRGINQPQHF.

This clonotype occurred many times. V and J are TRBV12-3 or TRBV12-4 and TRBJ1-1; D call uncertain. Deletions cut 5 bases from V and 1 base from J, with 8 bases between. CDR3 size: 13 residues. The chain's CDR3 is CASSLSRNTEAFF. CDR3 bases: TGTGCCAGCAGTCTATCCAGGAACACTGAAGCTTTCTTT.

The chain is built from TRBV5-1 and TRBJ2-1; TRBD2 aligns across 12 bases. From germline, CDR1 is SGHRS and CDR2 YFSETQ. Germline trimming cut 4 bases from V and 12 bases from J; bases unmatched to any gene: 8. The CDR3 runs 14 residues. This chain's CDR3 is CASSLTSGGLGQFF. In DNA form, the CDR3 reads TGCGCCAGCAGCCTGACTAGCGGGGGTTTGGGGCAGTTCTTC.

This clonotype has a handful of counts. CDR3: CASSEAGPYGYTF. DNA of the CDR3: TGTGCCAGCAGCGAGGCGGGCCCCTATGGCTACACCTTC. The rearrangement joins TRBV9 to TRBJ1-2, with no clear D. CDR1 SGDLS and CDR2 YYNGEE come from the germline V gene. V was cut by 3 bases and J by 4 bases, with 10 bases left in between. The CDR3 covers 13 residues.

This clonotype has just a few counts. The V call is TRBV12-3 or TRBV12-4, the J call TRBJ1-2, with D tentatively TRBD1 (5 bases). This CDR3 is 13 amino acids long. V lost 6 bases to trimming and J lost 8 bases, with 16 bases between them. CDR3 loop: CASRRGTDGGYTF. CDR3 nucleotides: TGTGCCAGCAGACGGGGGACGGACGGCGGCTACACCTTC.

In this sample, this clonotype turned up many times. The chain links TRBV14 to TRBJ2-7; no clear D. CDR1 is SGHDN, CDR2 FVKESK, per germline. The CDR3 is made up of 11 amino acids. V was shortened by 2 bases and J by 13 bases, with 12 bases between the two germline ends. The CDR3 DNA follows: TGTGCCAGCAGCCAAAAGAGTATAGGATACTTC. Its protein is CASSQKSIGYF.

Ten or more counts support this clonotype. The chain has TRBV29-1 and TRBJ2-7; tentatively, D is TRBD1 (5 bases). Trimming stripped 7 bases from V and 4 bases from J, with 14 bases between. The CDR3 has 12 amino acids. CDR1 is SQVTM and CDR2 is ANQGSEA in the germline V gene. CDR3 sequence (DNA): TGCAGCGCCGGAGACAGCTTATACGAGCAGTACTTC. The encoded protein is CSAGDSLYEQYF.

A few counts support this clonotype. This chain joins TRBV9 and TRBJ2-2; 7 bases are a match to TRBD1. Trimming at V came to 4 bases and at J to 3 bases, leaving 6 bases not matched to a gene. This CDR3 spans 15 amino acids. The germline CDR1 and CDR2 sequences are SGDLS and YYNGEE. CDR3 protein: CASSPQGPHTGELFF. CDR3 bases: TGTGCCAGCAGCCCACAGGGGCCTCACACCGGGGAGCTGTTTTTT.

This clonotype occurred many times. V is TRBV2 and J is TRBJ1-6; possibly TRBD1 for D (6 bases). This CDR3 is 13 amino acids long. V was pared by 4 bases and J by 8 bases, with 9 bases between. CDR1 and CDR2 from the germline V gene are SNHLY and FYNNEI. As DNA, the CDR3 is TGTGCCAGCAGTGGGGACACATATTCACCCCTCCACTTT. As protein: CASSGDTYSPLHF.